This entry concerns a single TCR beta chain. The antigen is not known. This specimen belongs to a study of T cell responses to AZD1222 COVID-19 vaccine. CDR1 and CDR2 (germline): SEHNR, FQNEAQ (reference sequence). The ends were cut back, 10 bases at V and 9 bases at J, with 18 bases in the middle. This CDR3 region has 12 residues. Study findings and constraints: Rises in breadth and depth of Spike-specific TCRs came after two AZD1222 doses. In a largely white British group with more females than males, clonal diversity was possibly underestimated.

Libraries were prepared by immunoSEQ multiplex PCR; TCRdb keeps only in-frame clonotypes and omits some of them. The table records tens of thousands of clones, around 90% of them present only once. This sequence was found in an adult who received the AZD1222 COVID-19 vaccine. The chain is built from TRBV7-9 and TRBJ1-1; D may be TRBD1 (6 bases). The material was peripheral blood, obtained 28 days after the second AZD1222 dose. Written as DNA, the CDR3 is TGTGCCACCCACCGGGGGACATCGCAAGCTTTCTTT. It encodes CATHRGTSQAFF.